This entry lists 24 T cell receptor beta chains sequenced from one sample in a study of OX40 agonist ivuxolimab in advanced cancers. Measured with immunoSEQ multiplex PCR; TCRdb has only the in-frame clones, and not every one. Here the sample spans almost 85,000 clones, nearly 95% being singletons. Sequenced here: CD4+ or CD8+ T cells sorted from blood, sampled in a trial of the OX40 agonist ivuxolimab. The receptors here all came from an adult with an advanced solid tumor such as melanoma, head and neck, liver or kidney cancer.

The genes are TRBV7-2 and TRBJ2-7; unclear D gene. CDR3 length equals 11 residues. Trimming left V 4 bases short and J 7 bases short, with 8 bases between. CDR1 is SGHTA, CDR2 FQGNSA, per germline. The CDR3 here is CASSSPGEQYF. Here the CDR3 DNA reads TGTGCCAGCAGCTCCCCCGGAGAGCAGTACTTC.

CDR3 protein: CASHLTGVRTDTQYF. CDR3 sequence (DNA): TGTGCCAGCCATTTAACAGGGGTACGGACAGATACGCAGTATTTT. V and J are TRBV28 and TRBJ2-3; 7 bases align to TRBD1. The germline V gene has CDR1 MDHEN and CDR2 SYDVKM. The length of the CDR3 is 15 residues. Trimming cost V 8 bases and J 3 bases; bases outside gene matches: 11.

J is TRBJ2-7 and V is TRBV7-2; 9 bases fit TRBD2. CDR3 length: 15 amino acids. Germline CDR1 and CDR2: SGHTA and FQGNSA. After removal of 2 bases from V and 6 bases from J, the junction contained 8 bases not matched to a gene. The CDR3 DNA is TGTGCCAGCAGCTTAAGGCGGGAGGGCCGGGCCGAGCAGTACTTC. As protein: CASSLRREGRAEQYF.

The chain couples TRBV2 to TRBJ2-1; 10 bases are a match to TRBD2. CDR1 SNHLY and CDR2 FYNNEI come from the germline V gene. The trim removed 4 bases at V and 8 bases at J, leaving 11 bases unmatched. CDR3 length: 16 residues. CDR3 nucleotides: TGTGCCAGCAGTGGCGCTCCCGGGACTAGCGCAGATGAGCAGTTCTTC. This sequence encodes CASSGAPGTSADEQFF.

The CDR3 DNA follows: TGTGCCAGTACCCCGGGACTAGCGAGGGATGAGCAGTACTTC. It codes for CASTPGLARDEQYF. This sequence joins TRBV19 and TRBJ2-7, with 10 bases that match TRBD2. CDR1 LNHDA and CDR2 SQIVND come from the germline V gene (reference sequence). This CDR3 has 14 amino acids. V dropped 7 bases and J dropped 7; count of bases not matched to a gene: 10.

This clone was seen only once. In nucleotides, the CDR3 is TGTGCCAGCTTGGTCTGGACAGACTACTACGAGCAGTACTTC. Translation gives CASLVWTDYYEQYF. The V and J genes are TRBV5-6 and TRBJ2-5, with D perhaps TRBD1 (6 bases). The J call could be wrong; TRBJ2-7 is a better fit for the DNA end. Germline assignment: CDR1 SGHDT and CDR2 YYEEEE. There are 14 residues in the CDR3.

This clone was recorded once. V and J are TRBV19 and TRBJ2-7, with 8 bases matching TRBD2. The V gene end was trimmed by 5 bases and the J gene end by 3 bases; junction bases not matched to a gene: 3. Germline V CDR1 and CDR2: LNHDA, SQIVND (reference sequence). The CDR3 sequence is 13 residues long. CDR3 sequence reads: CASSAGGYYEQYF. CDR3 nucleotide sequence: TGTGCCAGTAGTGCGGGAGGTTACTACGAGCAGTACTTC.

The chain links TRBV29-1 to TRBJ2-3; 7 positions match TRBD2. The V segment lost 5 bases and the J segment 9 bases; nucleotides outside the gene matches: 11. The germline V gene has CDR1 SQVTM and CDR2 ANQGSEA. This CDR3 spans 13 amino acids. As DNA, the CDR3 is TGCAGCGTTTTCGACATATGGGGGGGAACGCAGTATTTT. It specifies CSVFDIWGGTQYF.

The chain uses TRBV9 and TRBJ2-7; unclear D gene. The V gene lost 3 bases and the J gene lost 0 bases, with 7 bases spanning the gap. The length of the CDR3 is 13 residues. Germline values: CDR1 SGDLS, CDR2 YYNGEE. The DNA for the CDR3 is TGTGCCAGCAGCGCCCCAAGCTCCTACGAGCAGTACTTC. Translated, it gives CASSAPSSYEQYF.

This chain joins TRBV5-1 and TRBJ2-1; 8 nucleotides align to TRBD2. The V gene end was trimmed by 2 bases and the J gene end by 3 bases; junction bases not matched to a gene: 7. The CDR3 consists of 16 residues. Germline CDR1 reads SGHRS; CDR2 reads YFSETQ. The CDR3, as DNA: TGCGCCAGCAGCTTCCTACTAGCGGACCGCTACAATGAGCAGTTCTTC. Translating gives CASSFLLADRYNEQFF.

The V gene is TRBV5-1, the J gene TRBJ2-3, with a possible D match to TRBD2 (6 bases). The CDR3 length is 15 residues. Germline CDR1 is SGHRS and CDR2 is YFSETQ. V lost 4 bases to trimming and J lost 1 base, with 13 bases between them. The CDR3 loop is CASSQVGGRTDTQYF. The DNA of the CDR3 is TGCGCCAGCAGCCAGGTGGGGGGTCGCACAGATACGCAGTATTTT. The variable domain in full, with the rest retrieved from reference TRBV5-1 and TRBJ2-3, is KAGVTQTPRYLIKTRGQQVTLSCSPISGHRSVSWYQQTPGQGLQFLFEYFSETQRNKGNFPGRFSGRQFSNSRSEMNVSTLELGDSALYLCASSQVGGRTDTQYFGPGTRLTVL.

CDR3 sequence reads: CASSQVGGQGASEAFF. Written as DNA, the CDR3 is TGTGCCAGCAGCCAGGTGGGAGGACAGGGGGCAAGTGAAGCTTTCTTT. The J gene is TRBJ1-1, the V gene TRBV14; 11 bases align to TRBD1. V dropped 3 bases and J dropped 7; count of bases not matched to a gene: 10. The germline gives CDR1 SGHDN, CDR2 FVKESK. The CDR3 consists of 16 residues.

The rearrangement joins TRBV4-2 to TRBJ2-7, with 9 bases that match TRBD2. Germline V lookup: CDR1 LGHNA, CDR2 YNFKEQ. Trimming took 2 bases from V and 2 from J; bases not matched to a gene: 7. The CDR3 length is 16 residues. The CDR3 coding sequence is TGTGCCAGCAGCCAACTCGGGACTAGCAGCCCCTACGAGCAGTACTTC. Translated, it gives CASSQLGTSSPYEQYF.

Only one count was recorded for this clone. V gene TRBV13 combines with J gene TRBJ1-1; unclear D gene. Germline lookup yields CDR1 PRHDT and CDR2 FYEKMQ (reference sequence). Trimming shortened V by 5 bases and J by 0 bases, and 4 bases separated the two germline ends. The CDR3 is 12 amino acids. CDR3 residues: CASSRMNTEAFF. CDR3 in DNA: TGTGCCAGCAGCCGCATGAACACTGAAGCTTTCTTT.

This clone was found once. V gene TRBV2 combines with J gene TRBJ2-7; D is ambiguous. The CDR3 totals 11 residues. CDR1 is SNHLY, CDR2 FYNNEI, per germline. V lost 3 bases and J 6 bases, leaving 6 bases between the germline ends. The CDR3 nucleotides are TGTGCCAGCAGTGATTCTCTCGAGCAGTACTTC. Amino acid sequence: CASSDSLEQYF.

V and J are TRBV27 and TRBJ1-1; the D gene is possibly TRBD1 (6 bases). The CDR3 spans 12 residues. Germline V gene sequence: CDR1 MNHEY, CDR2 SMNVEV (reference sequence). V was shortened by 6 bases and J by 5 bases, with 10 bases between the two germline ends. CDR3 loop: CASRQGVTEAFF. CDR3 DNA: TGTGCCAGCAGACAGGGTGTAACTGAAGCTTTCTTT.

The gene calls are TRBV4-2 and TRBJ2-7; D not resolved. CDR1 LGHNA and CDR2 YNFKEQ come from the germline V gene. CDR3 length equals 15 residues. V was shortened by 1 base and J by 2 bases, with 12 bases between the two germline ends. The CDR3 DNA reads as TGTGCCAGCAGCCAAGGTTCCGGAAAGACCTACGAGCAGTACTTC. It yields the protein CASSQGSGKTYEQYF.

The genes are TRBV7-9 and TRBJ1-4, with a tentative D call TRBD1 (6 bases). V was clipped by 5 bases and J by 5 bases, with 15 bases between them. This CDR3 spans 15 amino acids. The germline V gene encodes CDR1 SEHNR and CDR2 FQNEAQ (reference sequence). The CDR3 loop reads CASSTSGTKNEKLFF. CDR3 in DNA: TGTGCCAGCAGCACGTCCGGGACAAAGAATGAAAAACTGTTTTTT.

This clone has just one count. This sequence joins TRBV5-5 and TRBJ1-3; the D is unclear. Germline V gene data show CDR1 as SGHKS and CDR2 as YYEKEE (reference sequence). V lost 4 bases and J lost 0, with 11 bases in between. The CDR3 is made up of 15 amino acids. The CDR3 loop reads CASSLGRSSGNTIYF. CDR3 DNA: TGTGCCAGCAGCCTCGGACGGAGCTCTGGAAACACCATATATTTT.

The rearrangement links TRBV9 to TRBJ2-7; 7 nucleotides agree with TRBD2. CDR3 length equals 13 residues. From germline, CDR1 is SGDLS and CDR2 YYNGEE. After removal of 4 bases from V and 2 bases from J, the junction contained 3 bases not matched to a gene. The CDR3: CASSPSGPYEQYF. CDR3 DNA: TGTGCCAGCAGCCCTAGCGGCCCCTACGAGCAGTACTTC.

The rearrangement links TRBV5-6 to TRBJ2-3; TRBD1 aligns across 7 bases. V trimming: 4 bases; J trimming: 3 bases; junction bases outside the gene matches: 11. In germline, CDR1 is SGHDT, CDR2 YYEEEE. This CDR3 comprises 16 residues. The CDR3 DNA is TGTGCCAGCAGCGGATGGTTGGGACAGAGAACAGATACGCAGTATTTT. Amino acid sequence: CASSGWLGQRTDTQYF.

This chain links TRBV28 with TRBJ2-5; 8 nucleotides match TRBD1. CDR3 length: 14 amino acids. V trimming: 6 bases; J trimming: 3 bases; junction bases outside the gene matches: 6. Germline V gene sequence: CDR1 MDHEN, CDR2 SYDVKM. The CDR3 spells CASSADRGKETQYF. CDR3 nucleotide sequence: TGTGCCAGCAGCGCCGACAGGGGTAAAGAGACCCAGTACTTC. The full variable domain, rest sourced from reference TRBV28 and TRBJ2-5, is DVKVTQSSRYLVKRTGEKVFLECVQDMDHENMFWYRQDPGLGLRLIYFSYDVKMKEKGDIPEGYSVSREKKERFSLILESASTNQTSMYLCASSADRGKETQYFGPGTRLLVL.

V is TRBV2 and J is TRBJ2-7, with 8 bases identical to TRBD2. This CDR3 is 16 amino acids long. V was pared by 6 bases and J by 0 bases, with 10 bases of the junction left unmatched. Looked up from germline, CDR1 is SNHLY and CDR2 is FYNNEI. The CDR3: CASSVATSGLSYEQYF. CDR3 nucleotides: TGTGCCAGCAGCGTCGCAACTAGCGGCCTCTCCTACGAGCAGTACTTC. Complete variable domain (other parts from reference TRBV2 and TRBJ2-7): EPEVTQTPSHQVTQMGQEVILRCVPISNHLYFYWYRQILGQKVEFLVSFYNNEISEKSEIFDDQFSVERPDGSNFTLKIRSTKLEDSAMYFCASSVATSGLSYEQYFGPGTRLTVT.

The chain combines TRBV15 with TRBJ2-7; 7 bases fit TRBD1. CDR3 length: 14 amino acids. Germline trimming cut 0 bases from V and 6 bases from J; bases unmatched to any gene: 5. CDR1 LNHNV and CDR2 YYDKDF come from the germline V gene (reference sequence). In nucleotides, the CDR3 is TGTGCCACCAGCAGAGAACAGGGGAGCGGCGAGCAGTACTTC. Translating it yields CATSREQGSGEQYF.